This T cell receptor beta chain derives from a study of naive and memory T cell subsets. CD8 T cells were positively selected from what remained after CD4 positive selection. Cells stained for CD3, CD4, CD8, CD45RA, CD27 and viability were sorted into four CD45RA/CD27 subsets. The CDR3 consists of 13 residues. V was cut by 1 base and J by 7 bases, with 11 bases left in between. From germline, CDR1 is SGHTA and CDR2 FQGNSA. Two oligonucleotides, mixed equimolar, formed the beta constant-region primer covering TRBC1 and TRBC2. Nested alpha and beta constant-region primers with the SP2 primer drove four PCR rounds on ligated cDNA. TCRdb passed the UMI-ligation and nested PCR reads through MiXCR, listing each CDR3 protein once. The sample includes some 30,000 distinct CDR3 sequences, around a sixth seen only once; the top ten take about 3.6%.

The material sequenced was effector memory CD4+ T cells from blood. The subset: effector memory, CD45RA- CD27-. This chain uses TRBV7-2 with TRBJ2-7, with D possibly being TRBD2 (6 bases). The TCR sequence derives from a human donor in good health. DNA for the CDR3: TGTGCCAGCAGCTTAGTTTACGGGGGTGAGCAGTACTTC. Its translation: CASSLVYGGEQYF.